The sequence of this T cell receptor beta chain was determined in a study of tumor and adjacent non-tumor tissue in lung cancer. Overall study context: Patients were aged roughly 30 to 76, 9 to 10 men and 5 women, stage I to III. Samples averaged about 4.3 million productive TCRbeta reads each. Study-level results: Normal lung showed higher cumulative top 100 clone frequency than tumor.

This clonotype was counted ten times or more. Antigen unknown. RNA was extracted from bulk tissue without any cell sorting. More than 3 cm separated this lung sample from the edge of the tumor. TCRbeta libraries were built with three rounds of nested PCR, modified from ARM-PCR. TCRdb analysed the multiplex PCR reads with MiXCR anew, one entry per CDR3 protein. The repertoire includes approximately 100,000 distinct CDR3 sequences, less than 75% of them detected once, and 15% to 20% sits in the top ten. Trimming stripped 1 base from V and 2 bases from J, with 11 bases between. Germline CDR1 reads DFQATT; CDR2 reads SNEGSKA (reference sequence). The CDR3 consists of 14 residues.

The source of this sequence is a man aged 30-40 years with non-small cell lung cancer. This rearrangement joins TRBV20-1 to TRBJ2-5; possible D gene TRBD1, 6 bases. Sequencing input: distant non-tumor lung tissue. The CDR3, as DNA: TGCAGTGCTAGAGCGTACAGGGAGCAAGAGACCCAGTACTTC. Protein product: CSARAYREQETQYF.